The 25 T cell receptor beta chains reported below all come from one sample, sequenced in a study of shared clonotypes between healthy human individuals. Sequencing was performed with immunoSEQ multiplex PCR; in TCRdb, only in-frame clones are kept and a portion is missing. The top ten clones hold 0.14% of a sample with roughly 2.6 million clones, more than 80% of them seen once. The sequenced sample was naive CD4+ T cells sorted from blood. Subset denoted: CD45RA+ positively selected. The receptor set was obtained from a man between 18 and 35 years old in good health.

The rearrangement joins TRBV5-1 to TRBJ2-3, with D possibly matching TRBD2 (5 bases). The length of the CDR3 is 15 residues. CDR1 SGHRS and CDR2 YFSETQ come from the germline V gene. The V gene lost 0 bases and the J gene lost 2 bases, with 10 bases spanning the gap. CDR3 in amino acids: CASSLEADTTDTQYF. CDR3 coding DNA: TGCGCCAGCAGCTTGGAAGCGGATACCACAGATACGCAGTATTTT. The variable domain in full, completed from reference TRBV5-1 and TRBJ2-3, reads KAGVTQTPRYLIKTRGQQVTLSCSPISGHRSVSWYQQTPGQGLQFLFEYFSETQRNKGNFPGRFSGRQFSNSRSEMNVSTLELGDSALYLCASSLEADTTDTQYFGPGTRLTVL.

CDR3 in amino acids: CASKAFGQGVNEQFF. The CDR3 DNA sequence: TGTGCCAGTAAGGCTTTCGGGCAGGGGGTGAATGAGCAGTTCTTC. J is TRBJ2-1 and V is TRBV19, with 7 bases fitting TRBD1. Trimming at V came to 7 bases and at J to 7 bases, leaving 13 bases not matched to a gene. From germline, CDR1 is LNHDA and CDR2 SQIVND (reference sequence). The CDR3 consists of 15 residues.

The chain joins TRBV6-5 to TRBJ1-2; D ambiguous. The CDR3 contains 14 residues. Per the germline V gene, CDR1 is MNHEY and CDR2 is SVGAGI. The germline V and J ends were trimmed by 7 bases and 0 bases, with 12 bases remaining between them. Here the CDR3 DNA reads TGTGCCAGCAAATTGGGCAGCCCTAACTATGGCTACACCTTC. Its protein product is CASKLGSPNYGYTF.

This chain links TRBV6-1 with TRBJ2-1, with 9 nucleotides matching TRBD1. This CDR3 spans 13 amino acids. Germline CDR1 MNHNS, CDR2 SASEGT. V lost 6 bases, J lost 6 bases, and 3 bases stayed unmatched. The CDR3 here is CASRGTGFNEQFF. The CDR3, as DNA: TGTGCCAGCAGGGGGACAGGGTTCAATGAGCAGTTCTTC.

The J gene is TRBJ2-3, the V gene TRBV28, with TRBD2 matching over 15 bases. This CDR3 is built from 16 residues. The trim removed 5 bases at V and 3 bases at J, leaving 3 bases unmatched. CDR1 and CDR2 (germline): MDHEN, SYDVKM. The DNA of the CDR3 is TGTGCCAGCAGTCGGACTAGCGGGGGGGTTACAGATACGCAGTATTTT. It codes for CASSRTSGGVTDTQYF.

The chain couples TRBV10-3 to TRBJ2-2, with D perhaps TRBD1 or TRBD2 (6 bases each). Germline lookup yields CDR1 ENHRY and CDR2 SYGVKD. This CDR3 comprises 14 residues. Trimming took off 8 bases at V and 11 bases at J, with 21 bases between the two ends. The CDR3 reads CAISWGADDPELFF. The DNA of the CDR3 is TGTGCCATCTCGTGGGGGGCTGACGACCCAGAGCTGTTTTTT.

This sequence joins TRBV1 and TRBJ1-6; the table's TRBD1 call for D was not verified on the DNA. TRBV1 is reported as a pseudogene. The CDR3 totals 22 residues. The CDR3 sequence: CTSSQARGQGASCSSYNSPLHF. In DNA, the CDR3 is TGCACCAGCAGCCAAGCACGAGGACAGGGGGCGTCTTGCAGCTCCTATAATTCACCCCTCCACTTT.

V usage is TRBV7-3 and J usage is TRBJ2-3; the D gene is possibly TRBD2 (5 bases). Trimming cost V 4 bases and J 5 bases, with 10 bases left between them. The CDR3 is made up of 13 amino acids. The V gene's germline CDR1 is SGHTA and CDR2 FQGTGA. The CDR3 bases are TGTGCCAGCAGCTACTCTGCGGGAGATACGCAGTATTTT. This translates into CASSYSAGDTQYF.

This chain connects TRBV2 to TRBJ2-3; TRBD2 matches 10 bases. V lost 1 base and J lost 7; bases outside the gene matches: 5. Germline V gene sequence: CDR1 SNHLY, CDR2 FYNNEI. The CDR3 runs 15 residues. Here the CDR3 DNA reads TGTGCCAGCAGTGAAGGCCCTAGCGGGGGTTATACGCAGTATTTT. Translating it yields CASSEGPSGGYTQYF.

This clone was picked up one time. This chain uses TRBV10-3 with TRBJ2-5, with unresolved D. The CDR3 totals 16 residues. The germline V gene encodes CDR1 ENHRY and CDR2 SYGVKD. Trimming removed 0 bases from V and 0 bases from J, with 11 bases in between. CDR3 in DNA: TGTGCCATCAGTGAGTCTGGCAGCTCGTACCAAGAGACCCAGTACTTC. It codes for CAISESGSSYQETQYF.

V and J are TRBV5-1 and TRBJ2-7, with 7 bases identical to TRBD2. Germline V gene lookup returns CDR1 SGHRS and CDR2 YFSETQ. V gave up 5 bases and J gave up 0 bases; unmatched junction bases: 8. The CDR3 has 15 amino acids. CDR3 in DNA: TGCGCCAGCAGGGATCAGAGCGGGATCTCCTACGAGCAGTACTTC. Protein: CASRDQSGISYEQYF.

V and J are TRBV28 and TRBJ2-5; weak D call: TRBD1 (6 bases). Germline V gene lookup returns CDR1 MDHEN and CDR2 SYDVKM. The V gene lost 1 base and the J gene lost 2 bases, with 20 bases spanning the gap. This CDR3 spans 18 amino acids. CDR3 sequence: CASSLSRWGHGDQETQYF. The CDR3 DNA reads TGTGCCAGCAGTTTATCTCGTTGGGGGCATGGGGATCAAGAGACCCAGTACTTC.

There are many counts of this clone. The chain joins TRBV13 to TRBJ2-1, with D possibly matching TRBD1 (6 bases). Germline lookup yields CDR1 PRHDT and CDR2 FYEKMQ (reference sequence). The CDR3 has 14 amino acids. V lost 7 bases to trimming and J lost 2 bases, with 12 bases between them. The CDR3 sequence is CASTPRDTYNEQFF. The CDR3, as DNA: TGTGCCAGCACGCCCCGGGACACCTACAATGAGCAGTTCTTC.

The gene calls are TRBV6-1 and TRBJ2-5; D may be TRBD2 (5 bases). V shed 0 bases and J shed 4 bases, with 18 bases lying between them. Per the germline V gene, CDR1 is MNHNS and CDR2 is SASEGT. CDR3 length: 17 residues. The CDR3 region is CASSEAPSGLVGETQYF. The CDR3 DNA follows: TGTGCCAGCAGTGAAGCGCCATCGGGGTTGGTAGGAGAGACCCAGTACTTC.

V and J are TRBV10-2 and TRBJ2-7, with D possibly TRBD1 on 8 matching bases. Germline V CDR1 and CDR2: WSHSY, SAAADI. Trimming shortened V by 7 bases and J by 6 bases, and 19 bases separated the two germline ends. CDR3 length: 14 amino acids. The CDR3 sequence is CASMGGAGGGEQYF. Here the CDR3 DNA reads TGCGCCAGCATGGGGGGGGCAGGGGGCGGCGAGCAGTACTTC.

The gene calls are TRBV28 and TRBJ1-4; TRBD1 might be the D (5 bases). The V gene's germline CDR1 is MDHEN and CDR2 SYDVKM. The CDR3 loop spans 14 amino acids. V shed 5 bases and J shed 7 bases, with 14 bases lying between them. CDR3 coding DNA: TGTGCCAGCAGTCCACCAGGGATAAGTGAAAAACTGTTTTTT. This codes for CASSPPGISEKLFF.

This clone appeared a single time. CDR3 sequence reads: CASSQEQGPYTGELFF. DNA for the CDR3: TGTGCCAGCAGCCAAGAACAGGGACCTTACACCGGGGAGCTGTTTTTT. The rearrangement uses TRBV4-2 and TRBJ2-2; tentatively, D is TRBD1 (6 bases). The CDR3 is 16 residues long. V shed 0 bases and J shed 3 bases, with 11 bases lying between them. CDR1 and CDR2 from the germline V gene are LGHNA and YNFKEQ.

This rearrangement joins TRBV4-1 to TRBJ1-1; D not certain. The CDR3 covers 13 residues. The germline CDR1 and CDR2 sequences are MGHRA and YSYEKL. Trimming took 4 bases from V and 1 from J, leaving 7 bases between them. The CDR3 here is CASSRPANTEAFF. DNA for the CDR3: TGCGCCAGCAGCCGTCCGGCGAACACTGAAGCTTTCTTT.

V gene TRBV10-1 combines with J gene TRBJ1-1; D is ambiguous. This CDR3 spans 14 amino acids. V dropped 3 bases and J dropped 0 bases, with 8 bases sitting between them. CDR1 is WNHNN, CDR2 SYGVQD, per germline (reference sequence). The chain's CDR3 is CASSDGRMNTEAFF. The CDR3 nucleotides are TGCGCCAGCAGTGATGGCAGGATGAACACTGAAGCTTTCTTT.

To note about this clone: Other DNA sequences of this sample code for an identical CDR3. The V and J genes are TRBV19 and TRBJ2-1, with 7 bases matching TRBD1. The germline CDR1 and CDR2 sequences are LNHDA and SQIVND (reference sequence). The CDR3 covers 15 residues. V lost 6 bases and J lost 0; bases outside the gene matches: 5. For the CDR3, the DNA is TGTGCCAGTAGAAGACAGGGAAGCTCCTACAATGAGCAGTTCTTC. This translates into CASRRQGSSYNEQFF.

The genes are TRBV28 and TRBJ1-1, with D unclear. CDR1 is MDHEN and CDR2 is SYDVKM in the germline V gene. The germline V and J ends were trimmed by 1 base and 1 base, with 10 bases remaining between them. The CDR3 is made up of 15 amino acids. The CDR3 spells CASSLSPAQNTEAFF. The DNA of the CDR3 is TGTGCCAGCAGTTTATCTCCAGCTCAGAACACTGAAGCTTTCTTT.

In this sample, this clone turned up once. The chain is built from TRBV30 and TRBJ2-7, with 14 nucleotides matching TRBD2. The J segment lost 10 bases and the V segment lost 2 bases, leaving 7 bases of the junction unmatched. Germline values: CDR1 GTSNPN, CDR2 SVGIG (reference sequence). The CDR3 is 14 residues long. CDR3 in amino acids: CAWSTTGTSGSQYF. The DNA of the CDR3 is TGTGCCTGGAGTACTACCGGGACTAGCGGGAGTCAGTACTTC. Full variable domain (rest looked up from reference TRBV30 and TRBJ2-7): SQTIHQWPATLVQPVGSPLSLECTVEGTSNPNLYWYRQAAGRGLQLLFYSVGIGQISSEVPQNLSASRPQDRQFILSSKKLLLSDSGFYLCAWSTTGTSGSQYFGPGTRLTVT.

The J gene is TRBJ2-1, the V gene TRBV5-4; possible D gene TRBD1, 6 bases. The CDR3 is made up of 16 amino acids. The V gene's germline CDR1 is SGHNT and CDR2 YYREEE (reference sequence). V shed 0 bases and J shed 0 bases, with 10 bases lying between them. The CDR3 nucleotides are TGTGCCAGCAGCTTGGGACAGGCGAGCTCCTACAATGAGCAGTTCTTC. This translates into CASSLGQASSYNEQFF.

Note on this clone: Within the sample, other DNA sequences also encode this same CDR3. This sequence joins TRBV7-9 and TRBJ1-3; D is unclear. CDR3 length equals 14 residues. V was shortened by 0 bases and J by 3 bases, with 6 bases between the two germline ends. The germline V gene encodes CDR1 SEHNR and CDR2 FQNEAQ (reference sequence). The CDR3 spells CASSLAEGGNTIYF. The CDR3, as DNA: TGTGCCAGCAGCTTAGCGGAGGGTGGAAACACCATATATTTT.

The chain combines TRBV19 with TRBJ1-3; D is perhaps TRBD1 (6 bases). Between the trimmed V and J ends, which lost 7 bases and 4 bases, there was a span of 11 bases. CDR1 and CDR2 from the germline V gene are LNHDA and SQIVND (reference sequence). The CDR3 loop spans 13 amino acids. Here the CDR3 DNA reads TGTGCCAGTACCAGGACAGTCGGAAACACCATATATTTT. This codes for CASTRTVGNTIYF.